The 29 T cell receptor beta chains below all came from one sample that was sequenced in a study of blood T cell repertoires in COVID-19. Using immunoSEQ multiplex PCR, the repertoire was profiled, and TCRdb retains in-frame clones only, with some absent. This table holds 300,000 to 400,000 clones, around 91% found once. The source material was PBMCs or T cells enriched from blood (not recorded which). These receptor sequences come from a man younger than 30 who had recovered from COVID-19.

The V gene is TRBV4-1, the J gene TRBJ2-7, with TRBD1 matching 9 bases. Germline assignment: CDR1 MGHRA and CDR2 YSYEKL. V gave up 4 bases and J gave up 3 bases; unmatched junction bases: 13. The CDR3 length is 17 residues. This CDR3 is CASSPREWTGEVYEQYF. CDR3 nucleotides: TGCGCCAGCAGCCCCCGCGAATGGACAGGGGAGGTCTACGAGCAGTACTTC.

The V call is TRBV5-8, the J call TRBJ1-2, with D hard to call. Germline CDR1 SGHTS, CDR2 YDEGEE. This CDR3 has 14 amino acids. Trimming removed 0 bases at V and 5 bases at J, with 11 bases between. CDR3 nucleotide sequence: TGTGCCAGCAGCTTGGTGGGCAGGAATTATGGCTACACCTTC. Its translation is CASSLVGRNYGYTF.

The rearrangement links TRBV28 to TRBJ2-7; 11 bases are shared with TRBD1. J was trimmed by 5 bases and V by 11 bases; bases with no gene match: 8. The CDR3 is made up of 13 amino acids. Germline loops: CDR1 MDHEN, CDR2 SYDVKM. In DNA, the CDR3 is TGTGCCGGAAGGGACAGGGGGGCTGACGAGCAGTACTTC. It translates to CAGRDRGADEQYF.

CDR3 sequence: CASSFLGGYEQYF. CDR3 in DNA: TGCGCCAGCAGCTTTCTGGGGGGGTACGAGCAGTACTTC. The chain carries TRBV5-1 and TRBJ2-7, with TRBD2 identical over 7 bases. Germline assignment: CDR1 SGHRS and CDR2 YFSETQ. This CDR3 comprises 13 residues. After removal of 2 bases from V and 4 bases from J, the junction contained 3 bases not matched to a gene.

This clone was recorded a few times. The chain recombines TRBV2 with TRBJ2-7; weak D call: TRBD2 (5 bases). The CDR3 sequence is 13 residues long. Germline values: CDR1 SNHLY, CDR2 FYNNEI. Trimming left V 6 bases short and J 2 bases short, with 11 bases between. The CDR3 sequence is CASRADRTYEQYF. CDR3 nucleotide sequence: TGTGCCAGCAGAGCGGATAGAACCTACGAGCAGTACTTC. The full variable domain, with the rest looked up from reference TRBV2 and TRBJ2-7, is EPEVTQTPSHQVTQMGQEVILRCVPISNHLYFYWYRQILGQKVEFLVSFYNNEISEKSEIFDDQFSVERPDGSNFTLKIRSTKLEDSAMYFCASRADRTYEQYFGPGTRLTVT.

This rearrangement joins TRBV6-1 to TRBJ2-1, with TRBD2 as a possible D gene (5 bases). Between the trimmed V and J ends, which lost 3 bases and 6 bases, there was a span of 9 bases. CDR1 and CDR2 (germline): MNHNS, SASEGT. This CDR3 is built from 13 residues. The CDR3 reads CASSDRRSNEQFF. The CDR3, as DNA: TGTGCCAGCAGTGACCGGAGGAGCAATGAGCAGTTCTTC.

The CDR3 nucleotides read TGTGCCAGCATCGGGATCGGACTCAGCTACGAGCAGTACTTC. Protein sequence: CASIGIGLSYEQYF. V is TRBV28 and J is TRBJ2-7, with D maybe TRBD2 (5 bases). Germline loops: CDR1 MDHEN, CDR2 SYDVKM. CDR3 size: 14 residues. The V gene lost 7 bases and the J gene lost 3 bases, with 16 bases spanning the gap.

This clone was observed a few times. This rearrangement joins TRBV5-1 to TRBJ2-5; a weak D match, TRBD1 (5 bases). The CDR3 sequence is 15 residues long. Trimming removed 4 bases from V and 4 bases from J, with 17 bases in between. Germline CDR1 and CDR2: SGHRS and YFSETQ. The CDR3: CASSLGQDFRETQYF. The CDR3 DNA is TGCGCCAGCAGCCTAGGACAAGACTTCAGAGAGACCCAGTACTTC. Combining the CDR3 with reference TRBV5-1 and TRBJ2-5 gives the whole variable domain KAGVTQTPRYLIKTRGQQVTLSCSPISGHRSVSWYQQTPGQGLQFLFEYFSETQRNKGNFPGRFSGRQFSNSRSEMNVSTLELGDSALYLCASSLGQDFRETQYFGPGTRLLVL.

This clone was detected a few times. J is TRBJ1-2 and V is TRBV28, with 8 bases lining up with TRBD1. The CDR3 length is 15 residues. V dropped 6 bases and J dropped 6; count of bases not matched to a gene: 12. Germline CDR1 reads MDHEN; CDR2 reads SYDVKM. Here the CDR3 reads CASRGGQGSKDGYTF. The CDR3 DNA reads as TGTGCCAGCAGGGGAGGACAGGGAAGTAAGGATGGCTACACCTTC.

This clone was recorded only once. This rearrangement joins TRBV13 to TRBJ2-7, with TRBD2 identical over 7 bases. Unmatched junction bases numbered 4, after V lost 5 bases and J lost 3 bases. Germline loops: CDR1 PRHDT, CDR2 FYEKMQ (reference sequence). The CDR3 contains 13 residues. CDR3 in DNA: TGTGCCAGCAGCCGCGGGAGAGACTACGAGCAGTACTTC. It is translated as CASSRGRDYEQYF. The entire variable domain, with the rest obtained from reference TRBV13 and TRBJ2-7, is as follows: AAGVIQSPRHLIKEKRETATLKCYPIPRHDTVYWYQQGPGQDPQFLISFYEKMQSDKGSIPDRFSAQQFSDYHSELNMSSLELGDSALYFCASSRGRDYEQYFGPGTRLTVT.

This clone was recorded only once. The rearrangement joins TRBV5-5 to TRBJ2-1; weak D call: TRBD2 (6 bases). The germline V gene encodes CDR1 SGHKS and CDR2 YYEKEE (reference sequence). V was shortened by 2 bases and J by 10 bases, with 19 bases between the two germline ends. This CDR3 comprises 15 residues. The CDR3 coding sequence is TGTGCCAGCAGCTTTAAACTAGCCGATGGCAGGGAGCAGTTCTTC. This encodes CASSFKLADGREQFF.

The CDR3 region is CASSPLTGELHNEQFF. As DNA, the CDR3 is TGTGCCAGCAGTCCCTTGACGGGGGAGCTTCACAATGAGCAGTTCTTC. The chain links TRBV9 to TRBJ2-1; possibly TRBD2 for D (6 bases). V was trimmed by 5 bases and J by 5 bases, leaving 20 bases between them. This CDR3 contains 16 residues. From germline, CDR1 is SGDLS and CDR2 YYNGEE. The whole variable domain, remainder taken from reference TRBV9 and TRBJ2-1, is DSGVTQTPKHLITATGQRVTLRCSPRSGDLSVYWYQQSLDQGLQFLIQYYNGEERAKGNILERFSAQQFPDLHSELNLSSLELGDSALYFCASSPLTGELHNEQFFGPGTRLTVL.

The gene calls are TRBV28 and TRBJ1-2, with TRBD1 matching over 7 bases. V gave up 7 bases and J gave up 6 bases; unmatched junction bases: 5. CDR3 size: 12 residues. Germline values: CDR1 MDHEN, CDR2 SYDVKM. CDR3 sequence (DNA): TGTGCCAGCAACGTACAGGGGCATGGCTACACCTTC. Translated, it gives CASNVQGHGYTF.

This clone occurred a few times. The V call is TRBV3-1 (or the pseudogene TRBV3-2), the J call TRBJ1-4, with D tentatively TRBD1 (6 bases). V was clipped by 1 base and J by 10 bases, with 16 bases between them. In germline, CDR1 is LGHDT, CDR2 YNNKEL (reference sequence). The CDR3 extends over 15 amino acids. CDR3 region: CASSQVSGVGAKLFF. CDR3 DNA sequence: TGTGCCAGCAGCCAAGTCTCAGGGGTTGGGGCAAAACTGTTTTTT.

J is TRBJ1-5 and V is TRBV7-2; 8 positions agree with TRBD1. This CDR3 is built from 18 residues. Germline-derived CDR1 and CDR2 are SGHTA and FQGNSA. V shed 4 bases and J 0 bases; nucleotides not matched to a gene: 11. The CDR3 spells CASSYGQGWNYSNQPQHF. As DNA, the CDR3 is TGTGCCAGCAGCTACGGACAGGGTTGGAACTATAGCAATCAGCCCCAGCATTTT. The entire variable domain, with the rest obtained from reference TRBV7-2 and TRBJ1-5, is as follows: GAGVSQSPSNKVTEKGKDVELRCDPISGHTALYWYRQSLGQGLEFLIYFQGNSAPDKSGLPSDRFSAERTGGSVSTLTIQRTQQEDSAVYLCASSYGQGWNYSNQPQHFGDGTRLSIL.

This clone was seen just once. The chain links TRBV2 to TRBJ1-2, with 7 nucleotides matching TRBD1. The ends lost 6 bases at V and 8 bases at J; junction bases unmatched: 9. The germline V gene encodes CDR1 SNHLY and CDR2 FYNNEI. This CDR3 comprises 13 residues. The CDR3 nucleotides read TGTGCCAGCAGCCGGGACAGACTGAGGGGCTACACCTTC. It yields the protein CASSRDRLRGYTF.

The chain is built from TRBV3-1 (or the pseudogene TRBV3-2) and TRBJ1-5; D is uncertain. The V end was cut by 1 base, the J end by 10 bases, with 8 bases between. Germline V CDR1 and CDR2: LGHDT, YNNKEL (reference sequence). The CDR3 contains 12 residues. CDR3 protein: CASSQASGPQHF. The CDR3 bases are TGTGCCAGCAGCCAAGCTAGTGGTCCCCAGCATTTT.

The gene calls are TRBV6-4 and TRBJ2-1; 12 positions agree with TRBD1. The CDR3 is 16 residues long. Germline V gene lookup returns CDR1 MRHNA and CDR2 SNTAGT. The J segment lost 5 bases and the V segment lost 6 bases, leaving 8 bases of the junction unmatched. CDR3 nucleotides: TGTGCCAGCAGCTTAGGGACAGGGGGCAACAACAATGAGCAGTTCTTC. Translated: CASSLGTGGNNNEQFF.

The rearrangement joins TRBV19 to TRBJ1-5, with TRBD1 identical over 10 bases. The CDR3 loop spans 18 amino acids. From germline, CDR1 is LNHDA and CDR2 SQIVND (reference sequence). V shed 7 bases, J shed 0 bases, and the junction held 12 bases outside the gene matches. CDR3 protein: CASKMTGGRSYSNQPQHF. As DNA, the CDR3 is TGTGCCAGTAAAATGACAGGGGGCCGTAGTTATAGCAATCAGCCCCAGCATTTT.

This sequence joins TRBV3-1 (or the pseudogene TRBV3-2) and TRBJ2-3; 9 bases line up with TRBD2. This CDR3 comprises 15 residues. Trimming at V came to 4 bases and at J to 14 bases, leaving 16 bases not matched to a gene. The germline V gene has CDR1 LGHDT and CDR2 YNNKEL (reference sequence). The CDR3 sequence is CASSPSRGGALVLYF. CDR3 nucleotide sequence: TGTGCCAGCAGCCCCTCCCGCGGGGGGGCCCTGGTATTGTATTTT.

The chain carries TRBV7-3 and TRBJ2-1, with TRBD2 as a possible D gene (6 bases). Germline V gene sequence: CDR1 SGHTA, CDR2 FQGTGA. This CDR3 has 15 residues. The V and J ends lost 5 bases and 5 bases respectively, with 16 bases between them. DNA for the CDR3: TGTGCCAGCAGCCTCCAGAGCGGGCGTGACAATGAGCAGTTCTTC. It specifies CASSLQSGRDNEQFF.

This clone appeared once. The chain recombines TRBV4-2 with TRBJ1-1, with D perhaps matching TRBD1 (6 bases). There are 15 residues in the CDR3. From germline, CDR1 is LGHNA and CDR2 YNFKEQ. With 0 bases removed from V and 1 base from J, the gap between germline ends came to 9 bases. CDR3 loop: CASSQDGQKNTEAFF. The CDR3 bases are TGTGCCAGCAGCCAAGATGGACAGAAGAACACTGAAGCTTTCTTT.

The rearrangement links TRBV19 to TRBJ2-5; 7 bases are a match to TRBD2. Germline CDR1 reads LNHDA; CDR2 reads SQIVND (reference sequence). CDR3 length: 14 residues. The V and J ends lost 5 bases and 5 bases, in that order; junction bases with no gene match: 8. CDR3 residues: CASSSHAGVETQYF. DNA for the CDR3: TGTGCCAGTAGTTCACACGCGGGAGTGGAGACCCAGTACTTC.

The chain carries TRBV23-1 and TRBJ2-1; D might be TRBD1 (7 bases). TRBV23-1 is an ORF, with its function uncertain. Trimming removed 7 bases at V and 0 bases at J, with 22 bases between. The CDR3 length is 18 residues. CDR3 sequence: CASTFPQGGLGSYNEQFF. The CDR3 DNA follows: TGCGCCAGCACCTTTCCCCAGGGGGGACTGGGCTCCTACAATGAGCAGTTCTTC.

The V gene is TRBV21-1, the J gene TRBJ1-1. TRBV21-1 is deemed a pseudogene. This CDR3 has 18 amino acids. CDR3 residues: CASSPPMCWGGRNTEAFF. The CDR3 DNA is TGTGCCAGCAGCCCTCCAATGTGCTGGGGGGGGAGGAACACTGAAGCTTTCTTT.

This clone came up once. V gene TRBV4-3 combines with J gene TRBJ2-1; D may be TRBD2 (7 bases). This CDR3 region has 15 residues. The V gene's germline CDR1 is LGHNA and CDR2 YSLEER. V gave up 1 base and J gave up 4 bases, with 11 bases separating them. This CDR3 reads CASSQGGGLYNEQFF. DNA for the CDR3: TGCGCCAGCAGCCAAGGGGGGGGCTTGTACAATGAGCAGTTCTTC.

V and J are TRBV10-1 and TRBJ2-7; D is undetermined. V was shortened by 3 bases and J by 3 bases, with 12 bases between the two germline ends. The CDR3 sequence is 14 residues long. CDR1 is WNHNN, CDR2 SYGVQD, per germline (reference sequence). The CDR3 region is CASSDLRILYEQYF. CDR3 sequence (DNA): TGCGCCAGCAGTGATCTACGCATCCTCTACGAGCAGTACTTC.

The chain is built from TRBV7-9 and TRBJ1-2; a weak D match, TRBD1 (5 bases). This CDR3 region has 12 residues. The ends were cut back, 4 bases at V and 8 bases at J, with 11 bases in the middle. Germline V gives CDR1 SEHNR, CDR2 FQNEAQ (reference sequence). The CDR3 nucleotides are TGTGCCAGCAGCTCAGGGCTGGGGGGCTACACCTTC. Translating gives CASSSGLGGYTF.

V usage is TRBV4-3 and J usage is TRBJ2-7; D remains unclear. V was clipped by 1 base and J by 1 base, with 14 bases between them. CDR1 is LGHNA, CDR2 YSLEER, per germline. The CDR3 runs 16 residues. The chain's CDR3 is CASSQGLSPGSYEQYF. CDR3 bases: TGCGCCAGCAGCCAAGGCCTGAGCCCGGGTTCCTACGAGCAGTACTTC.